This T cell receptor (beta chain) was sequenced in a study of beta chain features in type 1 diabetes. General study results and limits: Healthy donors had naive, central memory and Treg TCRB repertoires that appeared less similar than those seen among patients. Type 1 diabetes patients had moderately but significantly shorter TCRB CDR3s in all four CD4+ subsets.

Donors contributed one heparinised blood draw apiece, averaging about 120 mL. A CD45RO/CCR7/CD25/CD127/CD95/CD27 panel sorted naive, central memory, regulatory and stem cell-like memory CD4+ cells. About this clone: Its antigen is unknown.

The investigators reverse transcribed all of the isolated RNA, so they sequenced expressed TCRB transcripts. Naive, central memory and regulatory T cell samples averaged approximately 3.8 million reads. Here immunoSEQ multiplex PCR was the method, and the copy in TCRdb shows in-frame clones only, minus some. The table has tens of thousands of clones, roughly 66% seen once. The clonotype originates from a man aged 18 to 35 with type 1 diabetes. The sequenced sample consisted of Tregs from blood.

Here the CDR3 reads CAISERTGRSGELFF. For the CDR3, the DNA is TGTGCCATCAGTGAGCGGACAGGGAGGTCTGGGGAGCTGTTTTTT. The chain couples TRBV10-3 to TRBJ2-2, with TRBD1 identical over 8 bases. The V gene end was trimmed by 2 bases and the J gene end by 8 bases; junction bases not matched to a gene: 7. CDR1 and CDR2 (germline): ENHRY, SYGVKD. CDR3 size: 15 residues.